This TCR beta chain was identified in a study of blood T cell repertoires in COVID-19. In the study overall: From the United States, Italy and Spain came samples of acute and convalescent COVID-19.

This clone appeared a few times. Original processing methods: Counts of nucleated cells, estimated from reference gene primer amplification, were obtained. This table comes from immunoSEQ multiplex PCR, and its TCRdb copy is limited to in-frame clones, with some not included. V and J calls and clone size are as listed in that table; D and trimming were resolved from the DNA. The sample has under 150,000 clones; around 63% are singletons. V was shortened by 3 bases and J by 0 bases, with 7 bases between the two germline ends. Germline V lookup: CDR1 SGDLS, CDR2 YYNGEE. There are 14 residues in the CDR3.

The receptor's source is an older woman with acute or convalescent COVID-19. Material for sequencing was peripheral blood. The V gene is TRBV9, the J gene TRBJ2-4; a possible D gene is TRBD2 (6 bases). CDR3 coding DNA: TGTGCCAGCAGCGGGGGACTAGCCAAAAACATTCAGTACTTC. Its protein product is CASSGGLAKNIQYF.